These 17 T cell receptor beta chains came from one sample sequenced in a study of T cells in Graves' hyperthyroidism and ophthalmopathy. Amplified regions were TCR beta CDR3 sequences from RNA transcripts. RT-PCR in the first round (using the HTBI primer set) targeted the TCR CDR3. TCRdb re-called the multiplex PCR reads with MiXCR, one entry per CDR3 protein. The data show around 560,000 distinct CDR3 sequences, 16% seen once. The material sequenced was blood. These receptors originate from a woman younger than 30 with Graves' hyperthyroidism.

This chain uses TRBV6-2 or TRBV6-3 with TRBJ2-7; D is ambiguous. Per germline, CDR1 MNHEY and CDR2 SVGEGT. The CDR3 is made up of 13 amino acids. V lost 2 bases and J 5 bases, leaving 10 bases between the germline ends. The CDR3 reads CASSYAEIDEQYF. The CDR3 DNA is TGTGCCAGCAGTTACGCAGAGATCGACGAGCAGTACTTC.

The genes are TRBV14 and TRBJ2-1; D not certain. Looked up from germline, CDR1 is SGHDN and CDR2 is FVKESK. V was pared by 3 bases and J by 10 bases, with 13 bases between. This CDR3 has 13 amino acids. The CDR3 DNA sequence: TGTGCCAGCAGCCATGGCTTGCCCTACGAGCAGTTCTTC. Translated, it gives CASSHGLPYEQFF.

The chain uses TRBV12-3 or TRBV12-4 and TRBJ2-1, with D unclear. The CDR3 extends over 12 amino acids. Trimming left V 8 bases short and J 3 bases short, with 8 bases between. The CDR3 DNA reads TGTGCCAGCGGAGACAACTACAATGAGCAGTTCTTC. This gives the protein CASGDNYNEQFF.

This chain uses TRBV18 with TRBJ2-7, with D maybe TRBD1 (5 bases). Trimming left V 1 base short and J 0 bases short, with 10 bases between. Germline loops: CDR1 KGHSH, CDR2 LQKENI. This CDR3 has 15 residues. The CDR3 sequence: CASSPRGRDSYEQYF. The CDR3 region has the DNA TGTGCCAGCTCACCACGGGGCAGGGACTCCTACGAGCAGTACTTC. Full variable domain (rest looked up from reference TRBV18 and TRBJ2-7): NAGVMQNPRHLVRRRGQEARLRCSPMKGHSHVYWYRQLPEEGLKFMVYLQKENIIDESGMPKERFSAEFPKEGPSILRIQQVVRGDSAAYFCASSPRGRDSYEQYFGPGTRLTVT.

Only a few counts were recorded for this clonotype. J is TRBJ2-1 and V is TRBV12-5; the match to TRBD2 covers 8 bases. Losses at the gene ends were 1 base for V and 5 bases for J; bases not matched to a gene: 13. The CDR3 sequence is 18 residues long. In germline, CDR1 is LGHNT, CDR2 FRNRAP. CDR3 nucleotides: TGTGCTAGTGGTTTGGCAGTCGGGGGGGGGACTAGACACAATGAGCAGTTCTTC. Protein sequence: CASGLAVGGGTRHNEQFF.

This clonotype showed up many times. This chain connects TRBV6-2 or TRBV6-3 to TRBJ1-5, with TRBD1 as a possible D gene (5 bases). This CDR3 spans 15 amino acids. Trimming removed 7 bases at V and 4 bases at J, with 17 bases between. Germline V gives CDR1 MNHEY, CDR2 SVGEGT. CDR3 nucleotides: TGTGCCAGCAACCCGGCCAACCGGGGGAATCAGCCCCAGCATTTT. This codes for CASNPANRGNQPQHF.

This clonotype was found many times. The chain links TRBV2 to TRBJ2-5, with D possibly matching TRBD1 (6 bases). The CDR3 runs 13 residues. The germline V gene encodes CDR1 SNHLY and CDR2 FYNNEI. V dropped 8 bases and J dropped 2 bases, with 12 bases sitting between them. CDR3 bases: TGTGCCAGCCGCGGACAGATACAAGAGACCCAGTACTTC. Its translation: CASRGQIQETQYF.

The chain uses TRBV19 and TRBJ1-2; D unresolved. The CDR3 sequence is 14 residues long. Trimming left V 7 bases short and J 8 bases short, with 20 bases between. Germline CDR1 reads LNHDA; CDR2 reads SQIVND (reference sequence). Here the CDR3 reads CASIGDPMFSGYTF. CDR3 in DNA: TGTGCCAGTATTGGGGATCCCATGTTTAGCGGCTACACCTTC.

This clonotype was seen more than once but under ten times. The chain joins TRBV12-3 or TRBV12-4 to TRBJ2-1; D could derive from TRBD1 or TRBD2 (5 bases each). This CDR3 spans 17 amino acids. V was pared by 4 bases and J by 4 bases, with 20 bases between. The CDR3 DNA is TGTGCCAGCAGTTCCCCCTCGGGGCTAGGGGATTACAATGAGCAGTTCTTC. It translates to CASSSPSGLGDYNEQFF.

The gene calls are TRBV15 and TRBJ1-1, with TRBD1 identical over 12 bases. J gave up 5 bases and V 5 bases, and 6 bases lay outside the gene matches. The length of the CDR3 is 15 residues. From germline, CDR1 is LNHNV and CDR2 YYDKDF (reference sequence). The chain's CDR3 is CATSPGTGGRTEAFF. In DNA, the CDR3 is TGTGCCACCAGCCCAGGGACAGGGGGCAGGACTGAAGCTTTCTTT.

This clonotype was found a few times. The chain links TRBV6-4 to TRBJ2-1; 14 nucleotides match TRBD2. The CDR3 is 15 amino acids. Losses at the gene ends were 3 bases for V and 5 bases for J; bases not matched to a gene: 0. Germline V gene data show CDR1 as MRHNA and CDR2 as SNTAGT. The CDR3 region is CASSEGLAGDNEQFF. The CDR3 nucleotides are TGTGCCAGCAGTGAGGGACTAGCGGGAGACAATGAGCAGTTCTTC.

There are many counts of this clonotype. The rearrangement links TRBV29-1 to TRBJ2-1; 7 bases match TRBD2. The V segment lost 4 bases and the J segment 6 bases; nucleotides outside the gene matches: 6. The CDR3 covers 13 residues. The germline gives CDR1 SQVTM, CDR2 ANQGSEA. CDR3 nucleotide sequence: TGCAGCGTTGGCAGCGGGACGCTCAATGAGCAGTTCTTC. As protein: CSVGSGTLNEQFF.

This clonotype was detected ten times or more. The V gene is TRBV5-1, the J gene TRBJ1-4; TRBD1 matches 9 bases. This CDR3 contains 14 residues. J gave up 8 bases and V 5 bases, and 7 bases lay outside the gene matches. Germline V gives CDR1 SGHRS, CDR2 YFSETQ. The DNA of the CDR3 is TGCGCCAGCAGAGCGGGACAGGGCTTCGAAAAACTGTTTTTT. It is translated as CASRAGQGFEKLFF.

This clonotype occurred a few times. J is TRBJ2-5 and V is TRBV12-3 or TRBV12-4; no clear D. V was clipped by 8 bases and J by 2 bases, with 12 bases between them. There are 13 residues in the CDR3. The CDR3 nucleotides read TGTGCCAGCGGAAAGTGGGGTCAAGAGACCCAGTACTTC. As protein: CASGKWGQETQYF.

The chain has TRBV5-1 and TRBJ2-7, with D possibly matching TRBD1 (8 bases). CDR1 is SGHRS and CDR2 is YFSETQ in the germline V gene. CDR3 length equals 17 residues. V gave up 4 bases and J gave up 5 bases, with 25 bases separating them. CDR3 bases: TGCGCCAGCAGCGGGAGGGGGCTTTCAGGGGGCCGGGACGAGCAGTACTTC. It encodes CASSGRGLSGGRDEQYF.

This clonotype was observed many times. The V call is TRBV2, the J call TRBJ2-2; D is uncertain. The germline V and J ends were trimmed by 4 bases and 7 bases, with 7 bases remaining between them. The germline V gene has CDR1 SNHLY and CDR2 FYNNEI. This CDR3 contains 12 residues. The CDR3 reads CASSAVYGELFF. The CDR3 DNA reads as TGTGCCAGCAGTGCGGTATACGGGGAGCTGTTTTTT.

This clonotype occurred many times. This chain links TRBV3-1 with TRBJ1-5; D ambiguous. Germline lookup yields CDR1 LGHDT and CDR2 YNNKEL (reference sequence). Trimming removed 0 bases at V and 11 bases at J, with 11 bases between. This CDR3 is 13 amino acids long. CDR3 in DNA: TGTGCCAGCAGCCAAGATCAGGAAGGGACCCAGCATTTT. Translation: CASSQDQEGTQHF. The whole variable domain, remainder taken from reference TRBV3-1 and TRBJ1-5, is DTAVSQTPKYLVTQMGNDKSIKCEQNLGHDTMYWYKQDSKKFLKIMFSYNNKELIINETVPNRFSPKSPDKAHLNLHINSLELGDSAVYFCASSQDQEGTQHFGDGTRLSIL.